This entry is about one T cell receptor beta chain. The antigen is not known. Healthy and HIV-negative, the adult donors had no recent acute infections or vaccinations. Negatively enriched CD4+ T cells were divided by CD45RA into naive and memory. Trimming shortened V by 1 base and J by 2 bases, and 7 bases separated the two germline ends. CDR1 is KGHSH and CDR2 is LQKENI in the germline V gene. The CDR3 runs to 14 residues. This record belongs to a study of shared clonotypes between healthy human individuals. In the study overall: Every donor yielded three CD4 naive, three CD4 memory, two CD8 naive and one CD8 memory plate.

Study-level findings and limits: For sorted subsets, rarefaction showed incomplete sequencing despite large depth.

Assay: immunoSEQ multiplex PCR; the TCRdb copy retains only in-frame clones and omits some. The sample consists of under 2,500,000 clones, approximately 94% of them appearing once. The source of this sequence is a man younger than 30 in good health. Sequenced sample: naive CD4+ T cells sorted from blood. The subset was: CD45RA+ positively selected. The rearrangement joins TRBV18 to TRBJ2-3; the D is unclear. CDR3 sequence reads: CASSPQGTTDTQYF. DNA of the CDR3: TGTGCCAGCTCACCACAGGGTACCACAGATACGCAGTATTTT.